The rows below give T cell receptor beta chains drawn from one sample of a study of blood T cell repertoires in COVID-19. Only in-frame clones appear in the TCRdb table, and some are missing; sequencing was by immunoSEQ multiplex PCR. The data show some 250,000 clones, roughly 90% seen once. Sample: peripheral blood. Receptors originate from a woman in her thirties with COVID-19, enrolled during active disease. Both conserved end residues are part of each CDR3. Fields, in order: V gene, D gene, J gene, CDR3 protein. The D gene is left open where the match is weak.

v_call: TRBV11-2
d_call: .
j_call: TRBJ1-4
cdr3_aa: CASSRDTELNEKLFF

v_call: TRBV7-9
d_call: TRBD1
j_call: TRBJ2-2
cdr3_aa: CASSLALGQGGTGELFF

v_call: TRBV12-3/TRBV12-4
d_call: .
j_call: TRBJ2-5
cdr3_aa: CASRSGRGETQYF

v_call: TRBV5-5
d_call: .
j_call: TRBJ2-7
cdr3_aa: CASSLGMTDVYEQYF

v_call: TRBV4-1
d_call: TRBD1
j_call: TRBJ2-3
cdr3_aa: CATKGTGANTQYF

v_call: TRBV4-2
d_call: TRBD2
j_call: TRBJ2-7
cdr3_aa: CASSQRSLADHYEQYF

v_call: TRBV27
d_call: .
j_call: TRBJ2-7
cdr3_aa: CASSFSSSYEQYF

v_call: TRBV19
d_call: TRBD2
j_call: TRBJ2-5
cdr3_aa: CASSIMSGGAGAQYF

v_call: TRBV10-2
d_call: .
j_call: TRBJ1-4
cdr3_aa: CASSLDLYEKLFF

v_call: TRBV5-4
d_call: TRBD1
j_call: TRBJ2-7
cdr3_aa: CASRGTGSYEQYF

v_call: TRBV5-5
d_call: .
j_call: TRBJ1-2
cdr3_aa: CASSPDTYGYTF

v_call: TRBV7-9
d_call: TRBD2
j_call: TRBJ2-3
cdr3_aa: CASSLEERGDTQYF

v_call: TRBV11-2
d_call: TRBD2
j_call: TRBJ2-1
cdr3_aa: CASSSHSGVYNEQFF

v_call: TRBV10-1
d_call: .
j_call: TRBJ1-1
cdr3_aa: CASSEYFGGTEAFF

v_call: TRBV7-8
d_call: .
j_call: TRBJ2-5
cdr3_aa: CASSLTPQETQYF

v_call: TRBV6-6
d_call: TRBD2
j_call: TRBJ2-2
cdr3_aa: CASSYGGGAGTGELFF

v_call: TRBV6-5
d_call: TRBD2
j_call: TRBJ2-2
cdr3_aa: CASSYLAGGPTGELFF

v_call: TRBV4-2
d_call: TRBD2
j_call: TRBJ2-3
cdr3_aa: CASSQVSGGRTDTQYF

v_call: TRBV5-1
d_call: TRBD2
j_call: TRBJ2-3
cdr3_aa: CASSLARGPSGGADTQYF

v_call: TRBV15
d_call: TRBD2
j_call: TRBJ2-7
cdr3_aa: CATSRDWGLAGGHEQYF

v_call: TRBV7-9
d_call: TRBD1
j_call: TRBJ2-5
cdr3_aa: CASEQGRTAQYF

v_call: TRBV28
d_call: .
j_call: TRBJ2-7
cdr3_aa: CASSLVDREQYF

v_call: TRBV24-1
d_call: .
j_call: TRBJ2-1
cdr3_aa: CATSETVWREQFF